This T cell receptor beta chain was identified in a study of beta chain features in type 1 diabetes. Study information: Taken together, all samples contributed 90 million to 140 million examined sorted cells.

The isolated RNA, all of it, was reverse transcribed, so expressed TCRB transcripts were what got sequenced. Some 3.8 million reads, on average, came from each naive, central memory and regulatory T cell sample. The assay was immunoSEQ multiplex PCR, and TCRdb's table has in-frame clones only and misses some. Of about 160,000 clones in the sample, 7.5% to 10% were seen once. CDR1 and CDR2 (germline): SNHLY, FYNNEI. Trimming cost V 5 bases and J 1 base, with 14 bases left between them. This CDR3 spans 15 amino acids. CD45RO/CCR7/CD25/CD127/CD95/CD27 staining was used to isolate CD4+ naive, central memory, regulatory and stem cell-like memory cells by sorting. This clone was detected only a few times.

Sequences were obtained from central memory CD4+ T cells from blood. The receptor was isolated from a woman aged 18-29 years in good health. The chain uses TRBV2 and TRBJ2-5; possibly TRBD2 for D (5 bases). For the CDR3, the DNA is TGTGCCAGCAGTTTCGAGCGGAACTCCCAAGAGACCCAGTACTTC. Protein sequence: CASSFERNSQETQYF.